These 19 T cell receptor beta chains originate from one sample sequenced in a study of CD8+ T cells in alopecia areata. TCR sequencing used cDNA made by reverse transcription of extracted RNA. Data came from immunoSEQ multiplex PCR; TCRdb stores just in-frame clones and leaves some out. The repertoire has 110,000 to 150,000 clones, around 60% of them found once; the top ten carry around 6.6%. Sequencing was performed on CD4+ T cells sorted from blood, taken at week 0. These receptors were collected from a human donor with alopecia areata.

The rearrangement uses TRBV5-4 and TRBJ1-2, with D perhaps matching TRBD1 (6 bases). The CDR3 is 16 residues long. Trimming took off 7 bases at V and 1 base at J, with 20 bases between the two ends. Germline-derived CDR1 and CDR2 are SGHNT and YYREEE (reference sequence). CDR3 in amino acids: CASASPHGTNNYGYTF. CDR3 coding DNA: TGTGCCAGCGCGTCCCCCCATGGGACAAATAACTATGGCTACACCTTC.

The genes are TRBV9 and TRBJ1-3; D might be TRBD1 (5 bases). Trimming took 0 bases from V and 0 from J, leaving 13 bases between them. Germline assignment: CDR1 SGDLS and CDR2 YYNGEE. The CDR3 is 17 residues long. CDR3 region: CASSVGPPGSSGNTIYF. The CDR3 bases are TGTGCCAGCAGCGTAGGCCCGCCAGGGAGCTCTGGAAACACCATATATTTT.

DNA for the CDR3: TGTGCCACCAAACAGCTCACAGATACGCAGTATTTT. Encoded protein: CATKQLTDTQYF. The gene calls are TRBV15 and TRBJ2-3; D is undetermined. The CDR3 is 12 amino acids. CDR1 is LNHNV, CDR2 YYDKDF, per germline (reference sequence). The germline V and J ends were trimmed by 7 bases and 2 bases, with 7 bases remaining between them.

The chain recombines TRBV5-1 with TRBJ2-1; 9 nucleotides agree with TRBD1. The CDR3 covers 14 residues. V gave up 3 bases and J gave up 10 bases; unmatched junction bases: 8. CDR1 is SGHRS and CDR2 is YFSETQ in the germline V gene. The CDR3 sequence: CASSSGQGAQEQFF. Here the CDR3 DNA reads TGCGCCAGCAGCTCGGGACAGGGTGCACAGGAGCAGTTCTTC.

The CDR3 loop is CAWSLGGARDTQYF. CDR3 in DNA: TGTGCCTGGAGTCTCGGGGGGGCGCGAGATACGCAGTATTTT. The chain couples TRBV30 to TRBJ2-3, with 8 bases that match TRBD2. Germline V lookup: CDR1 GTSNPN, CDR2 SVGIG (reference sequence). This CDR3 is 14 amino acids long. V was clipped by 2 bases and J by 5 bases; unmatched bases: 6.

This CDR3 is CASSPTGQGVDEQYF. In DNA, the CDR3 is TGCGCCAGCAGCCCAACGGGACAGGGGGTCGACGAGCAGTACTTC. V is TRBV5-1 and J is TRBJ2-7; 11 nucleotides agree with TRBD1. CDR1 is SGHRS and CDR2 is YFSETQ in the germline V gene. The CDR3 is 15 amino acids. J lost 5 bases, V lost 4 bases, and 8 bases had no gene match.

The chain links TRBV28 to TRBJ1-1; D call uncertain. The germline V and J ends were trimmed by 5 bases and 7 bases, with 14 bases remaining between them. CDR3 size: 13 residues. CDR1 and CDR2 (germline): MDHEN, SYDVKM. The DNA of the CDR3 is TGTGCCAGCAGTCTTTGGGAGCCCAATGAAGCTTTCTTT. Translating gives CASSLWEPNEAFF.

This chain connects TRBV29-1 to TRBJ2-5; 10 bases agree with TRBD2. The junction had 5 bases not matched to a gene; V was cut back by 5 bases and J by 5 bases. The CDR3 runs to 13 residues. The germline gives CDR1 SQVTM, CDR2 ANQGSEA. The CDR3: CSVRTSGVETQYF. Here the CDR3 DNA reads TGCAGCGTTCGAACTAGCGGGGTCGAGACCCAGTACTTC.

The V call is TRBV23-1, the J call TRBJ1-6; D is ambiguous. TRBV23-1 counts as an open reading frame of uncertain function. The CDR3 covers 15 residues. V dropped 2 bases and J dropped 9 bases, with 14 bases sitting between them. The CDR3 sequence: CASSQGYRVASPLHF. The CDR3 region has the DNA TGCGCCAGCAGTCAAGGGTACCGGGTGGCTTCACCCCTCCACTTT.

V usage is TRBV29-1 and J usage is TRBJ1-3; TRBD1 matches 9 bases. Germline values: CDR1 SQVTM, CDR2 ANQGSEA. Losses at the gene ends were 4 bases for V and 0 bases for J; bases not matched to a gene: 4. This CDR3 is 15 amino acids long. The CDR3 bases are TGCAGCGTTGTGACAGGGGGGACCTCTGGAAACACCATATATTTT. It encodes CSVVTGGTSGNTIYF.

The chain carries TRBV9 and TRBJ2-7; TRBD2 agrees at 9 bases. This CDR3 is 15 amino acids long. V shed 1 base and J 2 bases; nucleotides not matched to a gene: 4. Germline CDR1 and CDR2: SGDLS and YYNGEE. CDR3 amino acids: CASSVRAGGTYEQYF. The CDR3 nucleotides read TGTGCCAGCAGCGTAAGAGCGGGGGGAACCTACGAGCAGTACTTC.

This clone was seen only a few times. This chain links TRBV7-2 with TRBJ2-3, with a weak D call TRBD1 (6 bases). Germline V gives CDR1 SGHTA, CDR2 FQGNSA. Between the trimmed V and J ends, which lost 5 bases and 3 bases, there was a span of 15 bases. The CDR3 spans 15 residues. The CDR3 DNA reads TGTGCCAGCAGCCCTACAGGGTTTGTTACAGATACGCAGTATTTT. This translates into CASSPTGFVTDTQYF.

The V gene is TRBV4-1, the J gene TRBJ1-2, with D perhaps TRBD1 (6 bases). Per the germline V gene, CDR1 is MGHRA and CDR2 is YSYEKL. V was cut by 1 base and J by 4 bases, with 16 bases left in between. CDR3 length equals 16 residues. CDR3 nucleotide sequence: TGCGCCAGCAGCCAAGTTGTGGGGCCAGGGGCCTATGGCTACACCTTC. Amino acids: CASSQVVGPGAYGYTF.

The genes are TRBV6-4 and TRBJ2-5; 8 bases are a match to TRBD2. Trimming cost V 10 bases and J 3 bases; bases outside gene matches: 10. The CDR3 has 14 residues. The V gene's germline CDR1 is MRHNA and CDR2 SNTAGT. CDR3 nucleotide sequence: TGTGCCAACCCTGACGGGCGGGGGGAAGAGACCCAGTACTTC. It translates to CANPDGRGEETQYF.

The sample holds a few counts of this clone. CDR3 coding DNA: TGTGCCATCCGACAGGCCAGCTCCTACGAGCAGTACTTC. Residues: CAIRQASSYEQYF. The rearrangement joins TRBV10-3 to TRBJ2-7; the D gene is possibly TRBD1 (6 bases). The CDR3 runs to 13 residues. Germline V gives CDR1 ENHRY, CDR2 SYGVKD. Trimming cost V 8 bases and J 0 bases, with 11 bases left between them.

This chain connects TRBV10-3 to TRBJ1-5; D remains unclear. The CDR3 covers 13 residues. Germline V lookup: CDR1 ENHRY, CDR2 SYGVKD. Trimming stripped 8 bases from V and 0 bases from J, with 8 bases between. The CDR3 loop is CAIAGASNQPQHF. DNA of the CDR3: TGTGCCATCGCTGGAGCTAGCAATCAGCCCCAGCATTTT.

The rearrangement uses TRBV5-6 and TRBJ2-5, with unresolved D. Trimming shortened V by 4 bases and J by 7 bases, and 8 bases separated the two germline ends. In germline, CDR1 is SGHDT, CDR2 YYEEEE. The CDR3 is 11 residues long. DNA for the CDR3: TGTGCCAGCAGCCGTGCCGGGACCCAGTACTTC. Amino acid sequence: CASSRAGTQYF.

The chain uses TRBV5-6 and TRBJ2-7; TRBD1 matches at 10 bases. CDR3 length: 15 amino acids. Germline V CDR1 and CDR2: SGHDT, YYEEEE. V shed 1 base, J shed 3 bases, and the junction held 4 bases outside the gene matches. CDR3 in amino acids: CASSLYRDRGYEQYF. The CDR3 DNA follows: TGTGCCAGCAGCTTGTACCGGGACAGGGGCTACGAGCAGTACTTC.

This chain joins TRBV25-1 and TRBJ2-5; perhaps TRBD2 as D (6 bases). The CDR3 is made up of 15 amino acids. CDR1 and CDR2 (germline): MGHDK, SYGVNS. Trimming took off 5 bases at V and 5 bases at J, with 18 bases between the two ends. CDR3 sequence: CASSPSAGSLETQYF. The DNA of the CDR3 is TGTGCCAGCAGTCCATCCGCGGGGTCGTTGGAGACCCAGTACTTC.